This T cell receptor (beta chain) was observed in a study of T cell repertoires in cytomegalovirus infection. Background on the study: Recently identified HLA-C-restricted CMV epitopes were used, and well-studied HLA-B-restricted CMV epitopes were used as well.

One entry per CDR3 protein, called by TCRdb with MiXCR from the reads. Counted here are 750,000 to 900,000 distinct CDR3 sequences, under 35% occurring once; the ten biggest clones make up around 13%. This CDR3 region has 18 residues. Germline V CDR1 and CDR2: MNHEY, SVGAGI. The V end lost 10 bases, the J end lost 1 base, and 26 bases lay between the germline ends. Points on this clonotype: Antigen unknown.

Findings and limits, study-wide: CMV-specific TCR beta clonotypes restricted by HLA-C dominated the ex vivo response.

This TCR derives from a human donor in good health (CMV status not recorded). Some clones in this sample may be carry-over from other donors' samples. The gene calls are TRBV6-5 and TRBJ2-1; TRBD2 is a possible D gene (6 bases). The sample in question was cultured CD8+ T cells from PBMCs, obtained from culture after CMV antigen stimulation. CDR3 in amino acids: CATRPDGGAHRSYNEQFF. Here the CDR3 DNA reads TGTGCCACAAGGCCCGACGGCGGGGCTCACCGTTCCTACAATGAGCAGTTCTTC.